The clone carrying this T cell receptor beta chain was recorded many times. What it binds is not known. Any gene name here is a mouse gene name. The sequenced fragment ends 4 residues before the CDR3 boundary, so the rest is inferred from the germline J gene. Stated time point: mouse skin 3 weeks after grafting. Recipient mice gave skin biopsies at grafting and 3 and 6 weeks later. The sample is drawn from a study of CD8+ T cells in alopecia areata. About the research overall: Female C3H/HeJ mice aged about 6-10 weeks were given skin from C3H/HeJ graft donors, roughly 6-13 months old, that had spontaneous alopecia.

The sequencing template was cDNA reverse transcribed from extracted RNA. TCRdb keeps only in-frame clones here, not all; method: immunoSEQ multiplex PCR. This sample comprises thousands of clones, none seen once only. Trimming left V 0 bases short and J 0 bases short, with 6 bases between. CDR3 length: 15 residues. Germline assignment: CDR1 LGHNA and CDR2 YNLKQL (reference sequence). General study points: When scalp samples are sequenced, resident alphabeta T cells of normal skin are also captured. Especially in alopecia totalis/universalis, lesional scalp showed greater clonality than normal scalp did.

This specimen consisted of skin, obtained at week 3. The chain links TRBV5 to TRBJ2-1, with D hard to call. This clonotype originated in a C3H/HeJ mouse with alopecia areata. The strain's MHC: H2-k. The sequenced part of the CDR3 DNA is TGTGCCAGCAGCCAAGATGCAGGTAACTATGCT. Translating gives CASSQDAGNYA. The full CDR3 protein is CASSQDAGNYAEQFF.